Sequencing of this TCR beta chain was carried out in a study of OX40 agonist ivuxolimab in advanced cancers. The germline V gene encodes CDR1 SGHVS and CDR2 FNYEAQ. The CDR3 is 16 residues long. The V end was cut by 3 bases, the J end by 5 bases, with 16 bases between. Data came from immunoSEQ multiplex PCR; TCRdb stores just in-frame clones and leaves some out. The data show some 100,000 clones, 85% to 90% seen once. The sequencing used CD4+ or CD8+ T cells sorted from blood, collected in a trial of the OX40 agonist ivuxolimab. The chain is built from TRBV7-6 and TRBJ1-4; D is unclear. This clonotype originated in an adult with an advanced solid tumor such as melanoma, head and neck, liver or kidney cancer. The CDR3 DNA reads as TGTGCCAGCAGCTTCGGATCACCAACCCCCAATGAAAAACTGTTTTTT. It is translated as CASSFGSPTPNEKLFF.